A single sample is the source of the 5 T cell receptor beta chains below, sequenced in a study of blood T cell repertoires in COVID-19 (dated by TCRdb to the early 2020s). The receptor library was made with the immunoSEQ multiplex PCR assay. TCRdb holds this immuneACCESS table with in-frame rearrangements only. Some clones are missing; in checked studies, unresolved V genes explain under half, and the rest has no known cause. The sample table records 300,000 or so clones; around nine tenths of these occur just once. The ten largest clonotypes hold roughly 1.1% of the sample. The specimen was PBMCs or T cells enriched from blood (not recorded which). These receptors were obtained from a woman in her twenties or thirties who had recovered from COVID-19.

The V gene is TRBV6-1, the J gene TRBJ1-2; possible D gene TRBD1, 6 bases. The CDR3 is 16 amino acids. CDR1 is MNHNS, CDR2 SASEGT, per germline. V was clipped by 3 bases and J by 0 bases, with 14 bases between them. The CDR3 reads CASSEIRGYSNYGYTF. The CDR3 region has the DNA TGTGCCAGCAGTGAGATCAGGGGCTATTCTAACTATGGCTACACCTTC.

The chain has TRBV24-1 and TRBJ2-7; 9 bases map to TRBD2. This CDR3 has 15 amino acids. With V trimmed by 7 bases and J by 0 bases, 6 bases remained unmatched. The germline V gene encodes CDR1 KGHDR and CDR2 SFDVKD. The CDR3 nucleotides are TGTGCCACCAGCTCTAGCGGGATGCGCTCCTACGAGCAGTACTTC. Amino acid sequence: CATSSSGMRSYEQYF.

The chain employs TRBV7-3 and TRBJ2-2; TRBD2 might be the D (5 bases). Germline lookup yields CDR1 SGHTA and CDR2 FQGTGA. Trimming pared 4 bases from V and 3 bases from J, leaving 21 bases between. This CDR3 has 18 residues. The CDR3 nucleotides read TGTGCCAGCAGCTCGCCCAGGAGCGGTGGGGTCGACACCGGGGAGCTGTTTTTT. Encoded protein: CASSSPRSGGVDTGELFF.

The chain uses TRBV5-5 and TRBJ2-6; maybe TRBD1 (6 bases). Germline V gene data show CDR1 as SGHKS and CDR2 as YYEKEE (reference sequence). Between the trimmed V and J ends, which lost 4 bases and 4 bases, there was a span of 18 bases. The CDR3 extends over 17 amino acids. CDR3 nucleotides: TGTGCCAGCAGCACTGAAACAGGGCTGTGGGGGGCCAACGTCCTGACTTTC. It encodes CASSTETGLWGANVLTF. The whole variable domain, remainder taken from reference TRBV5-5 and TRBJ2-6, is DAGVTQSPTHLIKTRGQQVTLRCSPISGHKSVSWYQQVLGQGPQFIFQYYEKEERGRGNFPDRFSARQFPNYSSELNVNALLLGDSALYLCASSTETGLWGANVLTFGAGSRLTVL.

The gene calls are TRBV19 and TRBJ2-3, with 7 bases identical to TRBD2. This CDR3 is 16 amino acids long. Per the germline V gene, CDR1 is LNHDA and CDR2 is SQIVND (reference sequence). Germline trimming cut 4 bases from V and 2 bases from J; bases unmatched to any gene: 9. CDR3 loop: CASSTGASGLTDTQYF. The CDR3 DNA follows: TGTGCCAGTAGTACCGGCGCTAGCGGACTCACAGATACGCAGTATTTT.